A single sample gave rise to the 32 T cell receptor beta chains below, sequenced in a study of cytomegalovirus exposure and HLA in healthy donors. Primers included in the PCR were 60 Vbeta and 13 Jbeta primers. Data came from immunoSEQ multiplex PCR; TCRdb stores just in-frame clones and leaves some out. This sample carries some 200,000 clones, around 80% of them seen once, and the ten largest clones take roughly a sixth. The sequenced sample was PBMCs. Receptor source: a man aged 35 to 55 in good health and CMV-seronegative.

V usage is TRBV25-1 and J usage is TRBJ1-1; no firm D call. Germline assignment: CDR1 MGHDK and CDR2 SYGVNS. Trimming took off 4 bases at V and 3 bases at J, with 9 bases between the two ends. The CDR3 has 13 amino acids. The CDR3 sequence is CASSAMDYTEAFF. The CDR3 DNA reads TGTGCCAGCAGTGCTATGGACTACACTGAAGCTTTCTTT.

The V gene is TRBV7-2, the J gene TRBJ1-3, with D possibly TRBD1 on 5 matching bases. The V gene's germline CDR1 is SGHTA and CDR2 FQGNSA. V lost 4 bases and J lost 4, with 8 bases in between. The CDR3 is 13 residues long. The CDR3 region is CASSSDTGNTIYF. The CDR3 region has the DNA TGTGCCAGCAGCTCGGACACCGGAAACACCATATATTTT.

The chain recombines TRBV2 with TRBJ1-2; 7 nucleotides agree with TRBD1. V trimming: 4 bases; J trimming: 6 bases; junction bases outside the gene matches: 8. Germline V CDR1 and CDR2: SNHLY, FYNNEI. This CDR3 region has 14 residues. Here the CDR3 reads CASSVSGQWNGYTF. As DNA, the CDR3 is TGTGCCAGCAGTGTATCGGGACAGTGGAATGGCTACACCTTC.

The chain's CDR3 is CASSSERGSYNEQFF. CDR3 bases: TGCGCCAGCAGCTCCGAGCGGGGCTCCTACAATGAGCAGTTCTTC. The chain joins TRBV5-1 to TRBJ2-1; 7 bases fit TRBD2. The V and J ends lost 3 bases and 0 bases, in that order; junction bases with no gene match: 3. Germline V gene data show CDR1 as SGHRS and CDR2 as YFSETQ. This CDR3 has 15 residues.

The J gene is TRBJ2-1, the V gene TRBV5-5; TRBD2 matches 10 bases. The germline V gene has CDR1 SGHKS and CDR2 YYEKEE (reference sequence). With V trimmed by 5 bases and J by 7 bases, 24 bases remained unmatched. The CDR3 totals 20 residues. In DNA, the CDR3 is TGTGCCAGCAGTTTAGGGGGGGGTAGCGGGAGGCGGGTAGTTGGGAATGAGCAGTTCTTC. As protein: CASSLGGGSGRRVVGNEQFF.

The count of this clone is one. The chain couples TRBV9 to TRBJ2-7, with 8 bases matching TRBD1. CDR3 length: 13 residues. The germline CDR1 and CDR2 sequences are SGDLS and YYNGEE. V trimming: 4 bases; J trimming: 5 bases; junction bases outside the gene matches: 5. The CDR3 loop is CASSIGTGNEQYF. The DNA of the CDR3 is TGTGCCAGCAGCATAGGGACAGGCAACGAGCAGTACTTC.

V gene TRBV4-2 combines with J gene TRBJ2-5, with D perhaps matching TRBD1 (6 bases). The length of the CDR3 is 15 residues. Germline V gene lookup returns CDR1 LGHNA and CDR2 YNFKEQ. V gave up 0 bases and J gave up 5 bases, with 13 bases separating them. The CDR3 region has the DNA TGTGCCAGCAGCCAAGACCCAAAGGGGGTTGAGACCCAGTACTTC. This gives the protein CASSQDPKGVETQYF.

This chain links TRBV18 with TRBJ2-5; TRBD1 is a possible D gene (5 bases). CDR3 size: 13 residues. V lost 5 bases and J 5 bases, leaving 12 bases between the germline ends. Per germline, CDR1 KGHSH and CDR2 LQKENI. The CDR3 sequence: CASSSDIWETQYF. The CDR3 DNA is TGTGCCAGCTCATCGGACATTTGGGAGACCCAGTACTTC.

The chain carries TRBV5-1 and TRBJ2-7, with unresolved D. Per the germline V gene, CDR1 is SGHRS and CDR2 is YFSETQ. This CDR3 has 17 amino acids. V lost 0 bases to trimming and J lost 5 bases, with 21 bases between them. CDR3 sequence: CASSLAIITSSFDEQYF. For the CDR3, the DNA is TGCGCCAGCAGCTTGGCCATTATTACATCATCCTTTGACGAGCAGTACTTC.

The J gene is TRBJ2-1, the V gene TRBV30, with TRBD1 identical over 7 bases. Germline V gives CDR1 GTSNPN, CDR2 SVGIG (reference sequence). This CDR3 comprises 15 residues. Trimming at V came to 2 bases and at J to 1 base, leaving 5 bases not matched to a gene. The CDR3 DNA is TGTGCCTGGAGTCCTAGACAGGGATCCTACAATGAGCAGTTCTTC. Its translation is CAWSPRQGSYNEQFF.

V usage is TRBV18 and J usage is TRBJ2-3; no clear D gene. Germline values: CDR1 KGHSH, CDR2 LQKENI. The CDR3 contains 13 residues. V was clipped by 3 bases and J by 6 bases, with 10 bases between them. The CDR3 sequence: CASSPLPPDTQYF. The DNA of the CDR3 is TGTGCCAGCTCACCCCTCCCCCCCGATACGCAGTATTTT.

This chain uses TRBV28 with TRBJ2-3; TRBD2 might be the D (6 bases). This CDR3 is built from 15 residues. Germline loops: CDR1 MDHEN, CDR2 SYDVKM. Deletions cut 10 bases from V and 5 bases from J, with 22 bases between. CDR3 DNA: TGTGCCACACAAGACCAGCGGGTCAGAAGAGATACGCAGTATTTT. This gives the protein CATQDQRVRRDTQYF.

About this clone: Germline and junction disagree at one end, which may indicate a read error. The same CDR3 can be traced to other DNA sequences in this sample. The CDR3 region has the DNA TGTGCCAGCAGCGAAGCGAGGGCTATCTCTGGAAACACCATATATTTT. Translated: CASSEARAISGNTIYF. V gene TRBV6-1 combines with J gene TRBJ1-3, with unresolved D. Per germline, CDR1 MNHNS and CDR2 SASEGT. The CDR3 totals 16 residues.

V gene TRBV7-9 combines with J gene TRBJ1-2; 7 nucleotides match TRBD1. Germline-derived CDR1 and CDR2 are SEHNR and FQNEAQ (reference sequence). Losses at the gene ends were 5 bases for V and 8 bases for J; bases not matched to a gene: 5. CDR3 length: 12 residues. The CDR3 region has the DNA TGTGCCAGCAGCGTCGGGACAGACGGCTACACCTTC. It specifies CASSVGTDGYTF.

The rearrangement joins TRBV28 to TRBJ2-7; D gene unclear. Germline V gene lookup returns CDR1 MDHEN and CDR2 SYDVKM. The CDR3 contains 12 residues. V lost 2 bases to trimming and J lost 7 bases, with 9 bases between them. CDR3 sequence reads: CASSLRWREQYF. CDR3 bases: TGTGCCAGCAGTTTACGGTGGCGGGAGCAGTACTTC.

This clone was detected only once. This sequence joins TRBV19 and TRBJ2-2; 8 bases match TRBD1. The germline gives CDR1 LNHDA, CDR2 SQIVND (reference sequence). V lost 6 bases, J lost 4 bases, and 7 bases stayed unmatched. The CDR3 loop spans 15 amino acids. The CDR3 DNA reads as TGTGCCAGTAGAAAGGACAGGGTCGGCACCGGGGAGCTGTTTTTT. Residues: CASRKDRVGTGELFF.

This clone was detected only once. The V gene is TRBV5-4, the J gene TRBJ2-1, with 7 bases identical to TRBD1. Per germline, CDR1 SGHNT and CDR2 YYREEE (reference sequence). The V and J ends lost 4 bases and 7 bases, in that order; junction bases with no gene match: 11. The CDR3 spans 15 residues. This CDR3 reads CASSPRQGQGNEQFF. The CDR3 DNA is TGTGCCAGCAGCCCAAGACAGGGCCAAGGGAATGAGCAGTTCTTC.

The chain's CDR3 is CASMPGLAVNTGELFF. CDR3 DNA: TGTGCCAGCATGCCGGGACTAGCGGTGAACACCGGGGAGCTGTTTTTT. This chain connects TRBV7-9 to TRBJ2-2; 11 positions agree with TRBD2. The CDR3 extends over 16 amino acids. With 7 bases clipped from V and 1 base from J, the junction kept 5 bases outside the gene matches. The germline CDR1 and CDR2 sequences are SEHNR and FQNEAQ (reference sequence).

This chain joins TRBV9 and TRBJ1-1; D perhaps matches TRBD1 (6 bases). Germline V lookup: CDR1 SGDLS, CDR2 YYNGEE. The CDR3 consists of 14 residues. Trimming pared 0 bases from V and 6 bases from J, leaving 12 bases between. CDR3 DNA: TGTGCCAGCAGCGTAGACCAACAGGGCGCTGAAGCTTTCTTT. Its translation is CASSVDQQGAEAFF.

This clone was observed many times. Given a much more abundant clone one base away, this may be a read error. V is TRBV7-9 and J is TRBJ1-4; D unresolved. This CDR3 has 15 amino acids. Germline V CDR1 and CDR2: SEHNR, FQNEAQ (reference sequence). This CDR3 is CSSSFPSTTNEKLFF. The DNA of the CDR3 is TGTTCCAGCAGCTTTCCATCCACAACTAATGAAAAACTGTTTTTT.

This chain connects TRBV4-3 to TRBJ2-2, with D perhaps matching TRBD2 (6 bases). Germline-derived CDR1 and CDR2 are LGHNA and YSLEER. V lost 4 bases to trimming and J lost 1 base, with 7 bases between them. The CDR3 runs 14 residues. The CDR3: CASSPGENTGELFF. In DNA, the CDR3 is TGCGCCAGCAGCCCGGGAGAGAACACCGGGGAGCTGTTTTTT.

The chain combines TRBV18 with TRBJ2-3; maybe TRBD1 (5 bases). Deletions cut 3 bases from V and 3 bases from J, with 13 bases between. Germline V gene sequence: CDR1 KGHSH, CDR2 LQKENI. This CDR3 region has 15 residues. This CDR3 reads CASSPSAGWTDTQYF. As DNA, the CDR3 is TGTGCCAGCTCACCTTCGGCAGGGTGGACAGATACGCAGTATTTT. Combining the CDR3 with reference TRBV18 and TRBJ2-3 gives the whole variable domain NAGVMQNPRHLVRRRGQEARLRCSPMKGHSHVYWYRQLPEEGLKFMVYLQKENIIDESGMPKERFSAEFPKEGPSILRIQQVVRGDSAAYFCASSPSAGWTDTQYFGPGTRLTVL.

The chain links TRBV28 to TRBJ1-2, with 9 bases aligning to TRBD1. The V segment lost 5 bases and the J segment 5 bases; nucleotides outside the gene matches: 9. The CDR3 sequence is 15 residues long. The germline CDR1 and CDR2 sequences are MDHEN and SYDVKM. For the CDR3, the DNA is TGTGCCAGCAGTATCCCGGGACAGGGCGAATATGGCTACACCTTC. This gives the protein CASSIPGQGEYGYTF.

This clone was seen once. The chain couples TRBV5-6 to TRBJ1-2; TRBD1 matches at 7 bases. Germline trimming cut 4 bases from V and 3 bases from J; bases unmatched to any gene: 6. The CDR3 consists of 14 residues. CDR1 is SGHDT and CDR2 is YYEEEE in the germline V gene. CDR3 in amino acids: CASSLDRVDYGYTF. In DNA form, the CDR3 reads TGTGCCAGCAGCCTTGACAGGGTCGACTATGGCTACACCTTC.

This chain joins TRBV28 and TRBJ2-7; maybe TRBD1 (7 bases). This CDR3 has 16 residues. The V and J ends lost 4 bases and 3 bases respectively, with 19 bases between them. Germline-derived CDR1 and CDR2 are MDHEN and SYDVKM. This chain's CDR3 is CASSSNWRDRNYEQYF. In DNA form, the CDR3 reads TGTGCCAGCAGTTCAAACTGGAGGGACAGAAACTACGAGCAGTACTTC.

The rearrangement uses TRBV28 and TRBJ1-2; D is possibly TRBD1 (5 bases). Germline V gene lookup returns CDR1 MDHEN and CDR2 SYDVKM. The V end was cut by 7 bases, the J end by 8 bases, with 20 bases between. CDR3 length equals 14 residues. The CDR3 protein is CASTLQVLSGGYTF. Here the CDR3 DNA reads TGTGCCAGCACATTACAGGTCCTCTCTGGGGGCTACACCTTC.

The gene calls are TRBV7-2 and TRBJ2-7, with no clear D. Germline V gene sequence: CDR1 SGHTA, CDR2 FQGNSA. This CDR3 spans 12 amino acids. Trimming pared 5 bases from V and 0 bases from J, leaving 5 bases between. The CDR3 DNA is TGTGCCAGCAGCCCTAGCTCCTACGAGCAGTACTTC. It yields the protein CASSPSSYEQYF.

V is TRBV27 and J is TRBJ2-5; 7 bases map to TRBD2. TRBJ2-7 explains the end of the DNA better; the J call may be wrong. Germline lookup yields CDR1 MNHEY and CDR2 SMNVEV (reference sequence). This CDR3 is built from 15 residues. CDR3 residues: CASSLAGVSSYEQYF. The DNA of the CDR3 is TGTGCCAGCAGTTTAGCGGGAGTAAGCTCCTACGAGCAGTACTTC.

The J gene is TRBJ1-6, the V gene TRBV9, with D possibly matching TRBD1 (5 bases). Trimming pared 0 bases from V and 7 bases from J, leaving 5 bases between. The CDR3 covers 13 residues. Germline V gene sequence: CDR1 SGDLS, CDR2 YYNGEE. The CDR3 DNA reads TGTGCCAGCAGCGTAGAGGGGAATTCACCCCTCCACTTT. Encoded protein: CASSVEGNSPLHF.

The chain joins TRBV7-9 to TRBJ2-2, with D possibly matching TRBD1 (5 bases). CDR3 length: 13 residues. The germline CDR1 and CDR2 sequences are SEHNR and FQNEAQ (reference sequence). V dropped 4 bases and J dropped 5 bases, with 8 bases sitting between them. The CDR3 DNA sequence: TGTGCCAGCAGCTCGACAGCTACCGGGGAGCTGTTTTTT. Translated: CASSSTATGELFF.

CDR3 region: CASSSKGQRYTF. CDR3 bases: TGTGCCAGCAGTTCCAAGGGACAACGCTACACCTTC. The V call is TRBV28, the J call TRBJ1-2, with D perhaps TRBD1 (6 bases). Trimming left V 4 bases short and J 9 bases short, with 12 bases between. Per germline, CDR1 MDHEN and CDR2 SYDVKM. This CDR3 is 12 amino acids long.

This clone appeared a single time. The gene calls are TRBV12-5 and TRBJ1-3, with D maybe TRBD1 (6 bases). The V gene's germline CDR1 is LGHNT and CDR2 FRNRAP. Trimming removed 5 bases at V and 4 bases at J, with 12 bases between. The CDR3 totals 14 residues. The CDR3 DNA is TGTGCTAGTGGTAGACAGGATTGGGGAAACACCATATATTTT. Translation gives CASGRQDWGNTIYF. Full variable domain (rest looked up from reference TRBV12-5 and TRBJ1-3): DARVTQTPRHKVTEMGQEVTMRCQPILGHNTVFWYRQTMMQGLELLAYFRNRAPLDDSGMPKDRFSAEMPDATLATLKIQPSEPRDSAVYFCASGRQDWGNTIYFGEGSWLTVV.